The 11 T cell receptor beta chains in this list originate from one sample, sequenced in a study of blood T cell repertoires in COVID-19. TCRdb's copy holds only in-frame clones and misses some; the assay was immunoSEQ multiplex PCR. The sample shows about 270,000 clones, around 87% of them seen only once. The sample was PBMCs or T cells enriched from blood (not recorded which). These receptors were collected from a woman aged 18-30 years who had recovered from COVID-19.

This rearrangement joins TRBV28 to TRBJ2-3, with 11 positions matching TRBD1. The CDR3 has 15 residues. Germline-derived CDR1 and CDR2 are MDHEN and SYDVKM. J lost 6 bases, V lost 6 bases, and 8 bases had no gene match. The CDR3 DNA sequence: TGTGCCAGCAGGTGGGGACAGGGGGGGTCCGATACGCAGTATTTT. This sequence encodes CASRWGQGGSDTQYF.

This chain uses TRBV2 with TRBJ1-1; no reliable D call. V was pared by 7 bases and J by 4 bases, with 10 bases between. In germline, CDR1 is SNHLY, CDR2 FYNNEI. The CDR3 runs to 12 residues. The CDR3, as DNA: TGTGCCAGCACGCCGCGCTTCACTGAAGCTTTCTTT. Translated: CASTPRFTEAFF.

This sequence joins TRBV28 and TRBJ2-1; 15 positions agree with TRBD2. This CDR3 has 18 residues. J gave up 0 bases and V 7 bases, and 7 bases lay outside the gene matches. In germline, CDR1 is MDHEN, CDR2 SYDVKM. In DNA, the CDR3 is TGTGCCAGCACCGTAACGGGACTAGCGGGGGGCTCCTACAATGAGCAGTTCTTC. Translating gives CASTVTGLAGGSYNEQFF.

This clone has only one observation. The chain couples TRBV10-3 to TRBJ2-7, with D possibly matching TRBD2 (6 bases). This CDR3 contains 16 residues. Germline CDR1 and CDR2: ENHRY and SYGVKD. Trimming pared 2 bases from V and 3 bases from J, leaving 17 bases between. The CDR3 nucleotides are TGTGCCATCAGTGAGCCGACCCTACGGGGGAACTACGAGCAGTACTTC. This translates into CAISEPTLRGNYEQYF.

This chain connects TRBV7-3 to TRBJ1-5; 10 bases match TRBD1. V was clipped by 3 bases and J by 3 bases; unmatched bases: 5. The CDR3 consists of 16 residues. Germline V gene sequence: CDR1 SGHTA, CDR2 FQGTGA. This CDR3 is CASSFDRGPANQPQHF. The CDR3 DNA is TGTGCCAGCAGCTTTGACAGGGGGCCCGCCAATCAGCCCCAGCATTTT.

V usage is TRBV30 and J usage is TRBJ1-1; 9 bases are a match to TRBD1. The junction had 2 bases not matched to a gene; V was cut back by 1 base and J by 5 bases. There are 13 residues in the CDR3. Germline assignment: CDR1 GTSNPN and CDR2 SVGIG (reference sequence). CDR3 region: CAWSGDRETEAFF. CDR3 nucleotides: TGTGCCTGGAGTGGGGACAGGGAAACTGAAGCTTTCTTT.

The CDR3 DNA is TGTGCCAGTAGTATAGATCACGCCAGGGGACAAGAGACCCAGTACTTC. Its protein is CASSIDHARGQETQYF. The genes are TRBV19 and TRBJ2-5, with D tentatively TRBD1 (6 bases). Per germline, CDR1 LNHDA and CDR2 SQIVND (reference sequence). The CDR3 has 16 residues. Trimming removed 0 bases at V and 2 bases at J, with 13 bases between. Together with reference TRBV19 and TRBJ2-5, the CDR3 gives the full variable domain: DGGITQSPKYLFRKEGQNVTLSCEQNLNHDAMYWYRQDPGQGLRLIYYSQIVNDFQKGDIAEGYSVSREKKESFPLTVTSAQKNPTAFYLCASSIDHARGQETQYFGPGTRLLVL.

This clone was counted once. The chain recombines TRBV2 with TRBJ1-4; TRBD1 aligns across 7 bases. V lost 3 bases to trimming and J lost 0 bases; unmatched junction nucleotides: 13. Germline V gene lookup returns CDR1 SNHLY and CDR2 FYNNEI. This CDR3 has 19 amino acids. Here the CDR3 DNA reads TGTGCCAGCAGTGATACCGCCACCGGGACAGTTCCAACTAATGAAAAACTGTTTTTT. Translating it yields CASSDTATGTVPTNEKLFF.

V and J are TRBV27 and TRBJ1-6, with D possibly TRBD1 on 6 matching bases. The CDR3 is made up of 14 amino acids. The V and J ends lost 2 bases and 9 bases respectively, with 11 bases between them. CDR1 MNHEY and CDR2 SMNVEV come from the germline V gene (reference sequence). In nucleotides, the CDR3 is TGTGCCAGCAGTTTAGCGGGGGGCGGTTCACCCCTCCACTTT. It yields the protein CASSLAGGGSPLHF.

J is TRBJ1-2 and V is TRBV2; D is ambiguous. The CDR3 has 15 amino acids. CDR1 and CDR2 from the germline V gene are SNHLY and FYNNEI. Trimming removed 0 bases at V and 5 bases at J, with 13 bases between. CDR3 region: CASSEAARVGYGYTF. The CDR3 DNA is TGTGCCAGCAGTGAAGCGGCTCGGGTTGGTTATGGCTACACCTTC.

In its sample, this clone was seen a few times. Germline is not matched at one junction end, which may reflect a read error. The V call is TRBV5-5, the J call TRBJ1-2; no clear D. The CDR3 runs 17 residues. The germline V gene encodes CDR1 SGHKS and CDR2 YYEKEE (reference sequence). CDR3 loop: CASSSRIPVETKYGYTF. The CDR3 coding sequence is TGTGCCAGCAGCTCCAGAATCCCGGTGGAAACTAAATATGGCTACACCTTC. Variable domain in full (rest from reference TRBV5-5 and TRBJ1-2): DAGVTQSPTHLIKTRGQQVTLRCSPISGHKSVSWYQQVLGQGPQFIFQYYEKEERGRGNFPDRFSARQFPNYSSELNVNALLLGDSALYLCASSSRIPVETKYGYTFGSGTRLTVV.